The rows below give T cell receptor beta chains drawn from one sample of a study of cytomegalovirus exposure and HLA in healthy donors. The method was immunoSEQ multiplex PCR; TCRdb's version includes in-frame clones alone and lacks a portion of them. Its table lists 150,000 to 200,000 clones. The source material was PBMCs. The receptors were sampled from a woman under 30 in good health and CMV-seropositive. Both conserved end residues are part of each CDR3. The D gene is left open where the match is weak.

>NA|TRBJ2-5|TRBV5-1
TGCGCCAGCAGTCCATGGGACACCCAAGAGACCCAGTACTTC
CASSPWDTQETQYF
>NA|TRBJ1-2|TRBV6-1
TGTGCCAGCAGCGAGACAGGCCACTATGGCTACACCTTC
CASSETGHYGYTF
>TRBD1|TRBJ1-5|TRBV10-3
TGTGCCATCGGTAGGGACAGGGGGACTCAGCCCCAGCATTTT
CAIGRDRGTQPQHF
>TRBD1|TRBJ1-5|TRBV7-2
TGTGCCAGCAGCTTAGCGGTGGGCAGGGGGCGCGAAGGACAGCCCCAGCATTTT
CASSLAVGRGREGQPQHF
>TRBD1|TRBJ2-7|TRBV6-5
TGTGCCAGCAGTTCAAACCCGGGACAGGGGGCGGGTGAGCAGTACTTC
CASSSNPGQGAGEQYF
>NA|TRBJ2-5|TRBV7-2
TGTGCCAGCAGCCCCCGGGGGGAGACCCAGTACTTC
CASSPRGETQYF
>TRBD2|TRBJ2-1|TRBV4-1
TGCGCCAGCAGCCAAGAAGGACCTTCCGGGACTAGCGGGGGGGCCGGTCAGTTCTTC
CASSQEGPSGTSGGAGQFF
>TRBD2|TRBJ2-7|TRBV11-2
TGTGCCAGCAGCACTTCGACTAGCGGAGTCTCCTACGAGCAGTACTTC
CASSTSTSGVSYEQYF
>TRBD1|TRBJ1-2|TRBV9
TGTGCCAGCACGCGCGGGACAGGGTTTAACTATGGCTACACCTTC
CASTRGTGFNYGYTF
>TRBD1|TRBJ1-5|TRBV5-6
TGTGCCAGCAGCTTTTGGACAGGGGAGGCTCAGCCCCAGCATTTT
CASSFWTGEAQPQHF
>NA|TRBJ1-5|TRBV21-1
TGTGCCAGCAGCAAAGGATGGGCAGGGCGGCCCCAGCATTTT
CASSKGWAGRPQHF
>NA|TRBJ2-7|TRBV4-1
TGCGCCAGCAGCCAACCCGGGAGTCGGGAGCAGTACTTC
CASSQPGSREQYF
>TRBD1|TRBJ1-6|TRBV10-3
TGTGCCATCAGTGAGGGGACAGGGGCACCCCTCCACTTT
CAISEGTGAPLHF
>NA|TRBJ2-2|TRBV7-2
TGTGCCAGCAGCTTAGACCCCAGCACCGGGGAGCTGTTTTTT
CASSLDPSTGELFF
>NA|TRBJ1-5|TRBV5-6
TGTGCCAGCAGCCCGTTTTGGGGAGCTAGCAATCAGCCCCAGCATTTT
CASSPFWGASNQPQHF
>NA|TRBJ2-1|TRBV5-1
TGCGCCAGCAGCTTGGAGGTTGGAGGGGCCGATGAGCAGTTCTTC
CASSLEVGGADEQFF
>NA|TRBJ1-2|TRBV30
TGTGCCTGGACCTCCTGGGCTCCCTTCGATGGCTACACCTTC
CAWTSWAPFDGYTF
>NA|TRBJ1-2|TRBV6-6
TGTGCCAGCAGCTCGTCAGGGGAAGGTGGCTACACCTTC
CASSSSGEGGYTF
>TRBD2|TRBJ2-7|TRBV6-6
TGTGCCAGCAGTTACGTTAGCGGGGGATCATCCGAGCAGTACTTC
CASSYVSGGSSEQYF
>TRBD2|TRBJ2-5|TRBV18
TGTGCCAGCTCAGTGGCCCGGGGGGAAAGGGAGACCCAGTACTTC
CASSVARGERETQYF
>NA|TRBJ1-5|TRBV5-1
TGCGCCAGCAGCTTGGCCGGGGGACAGCCCCAGCATTTT
CASSLAGGQPQHF
>TRBD1|TRBJ1-2|TRBV5-6
TGTGCCAGCAGGTATTGGGCAGGGGGAGGCTACACCTTC
CASRYWAGGGYTF
>TRBD2|TRBJ2-1|TRBV5-4
TGTGCCAGCAGCTCGACTAGCGGATACAATGAGCAGTTCTTC
CASSSTSGYNEQFF
>NA|TRBJ1-6|TRBV27
TGTGCCAGCAGTCCGGGGGAGAATTCACCCCTCCACTTT
CASSPGENSPLHF
>TRBD1|TRBJ2-7|TRBV2
TGTGCCAGCAGCCGGGACAGGGTATTCGGCGAGCAGTACTTC
CASSRDRVFGEQYF
>NA|TRBJ1-1|TRBV30
TGTGCCTGGAGTTCACAACGGAACACTGAAGCTTTCTTT
CAWSSQRNTEAFF
>NA|TRBJ2-5|TRBV4-3
TGCGCCAGCAGCCAAGGCCCGCTGAAGGGGTCGAGAGAGCAGTACTTC
CASSQGPLKGSREQYF
>NA|TRBJ1-1|TRBV7-3
TGTGCCAGCAGCTTCCTCGGAGGGGCCGGGACTGAAGCTTTCTTT
CASSFLGGAGTEAFF
>TRBD2|TRBJ2-1|TRBV5-1
TGCGCCAGCAGCGCCACCGGGACTAGCGGGGTCGGTGAGCAGTTCTTC
CASSATGTSGVGEQFF
>NA|TRBJ2-7|TRBV30
TGTGCCTGGGGGAGTGGTCCCGGGTACTACGAGCAGTACTTC
CAWGSGPGYYEQYF
>TRBD1|TRBJ2-7|TRBV5-4
TGTGCCAGCAGCTCACCCGTGGGGACAGCCGACACCGAGCAGTACTTC
CASSSPVGTADTEQYF
>NA|TRBJ1-2|TRBV27
TGTGCCAGCAGCTCTCAGGGCCTTTTGGGCGGGGTGGTCTATGGCTACACCTTC
CASSSQGLLGGVVYGYTF
>NA|TRBJ2-5|TRBV29-1
TGCAGCGTCGGGGTTCAGGGGCCGCTCGCGGGGACCCAGTACTTC
CSVGVQGPLAGTQYF
>NA|TRBJ1-2|TRBV9
TGTGCCAGCAGCGTAGGTCAGGCGACCTATGGCTACACCTTC
CASSVGQATYGYTF
>NA|TRBJ1-6|TRBV10-3
TGTGCCATCAGTGACCCAGGACAGTATAATTCACCCCTCCACTTT
CAISDPGQYNSPLHF
>TRBD2|TRBJ2-1|TRBV5-1
TGCGCCAGCAGTGACTCTAGCGGGAGGGTCAATGAGCAGTTCTTC
CASSDSSGRVNEQFF
>TRBD1|TRBJ2-7|TRBV18
TGTGCCAGCTCCCTTTCTGAAGGGACAGCCTACGAGCAGTACTTC
CASSLSEGTAYEQYF
>TRBD2|TRBJ2-1|TRBV13
TGTGCCAGCAGCTTCAGGACTAGCGGGAGTGAGTTCTTC
CASSFRTSGSEFF
>TRBD1|TRBJ1-2|TRBV5-1
TGCGCCAGCAGTTCGGGACAGGGCTATGGCTACACCTTC
CASSSGQGYGYTF
>TRBD2|TRBJ2-7|TRBV7-8
TGTGCCAGCAGCACCCCTACGGGACTAGCGGGAGGACGCCCCTACGAGCAGTACTTC
CASSTPTGLAGGRPYEQYF
>TRBD1|TRBJ2-7|TRBV5-4
TGTGCCAGCAGCTTGGCCACAGGGGGCAAAACCTACGAGCAGTACTTC
CASSLATGGKTYEQYF
>NA|TRBJ1-2|TRBV15
TGTGCCACCAGCAGAGACGCAGGGATCACCTTC
CATSRDAGITF
>NA|TRBJ1-2|TRBV6-1
TGTGCCAGCAGCCTTACGACTGGTCTGGGTGGCTACACCTTC
CASSLTTGLGGYTF
>TRBD1|TRBJ2-2|TRBV5-4
TGTGCCAGCAGCCAACTGGACAGGTCGACGAACACCGGGGAGCTGTTTTTT
CASSQLDRSTNTGELFF
>TRBD1|TRBJ1-1|TRBV4-2
TGTGCCAGCAGCCATGGGACAGCGAACACTGAAGCTTTCTTT
CASSHGTANTEAFF
>NA|TRBJ1-5|TRBV5-1
TGCGCCAGCAGCTTGATGGGGGGGGATCAGCCCCAGCATTTT
CASSLMGGDQPQHF